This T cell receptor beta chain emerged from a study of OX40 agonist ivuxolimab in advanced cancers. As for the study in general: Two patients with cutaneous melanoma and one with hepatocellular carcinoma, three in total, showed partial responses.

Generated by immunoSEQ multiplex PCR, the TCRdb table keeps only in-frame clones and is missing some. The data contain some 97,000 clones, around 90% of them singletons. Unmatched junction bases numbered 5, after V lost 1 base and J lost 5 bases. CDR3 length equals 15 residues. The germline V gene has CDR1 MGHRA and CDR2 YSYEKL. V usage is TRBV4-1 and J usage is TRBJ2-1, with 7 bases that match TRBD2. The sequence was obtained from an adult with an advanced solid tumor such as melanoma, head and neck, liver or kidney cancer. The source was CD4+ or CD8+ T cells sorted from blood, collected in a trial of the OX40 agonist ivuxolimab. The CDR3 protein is CASSQVGGRDNEQFF. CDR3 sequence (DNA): TGCGCCAGCAGCCAAGTTGGCGGGAGAGACAATGAGCAGTTCTTC.